The following is a T cell receptor (beta chain) sequence with its context. Which antigen it targets is not known. It has no much larger one-base neighbor in the sample; base qualities were not kept. Libraries of naive CD8 T cells were built from around 20,000 to 990,000 sorted cells, with 10%, 30% or 50% of the purified RNA used. Naive CD8 T cells, defined as CD8+CD4-CCR7+CD45RA+, were FACS-sorted into RLT Plus buffer on a BD FACSAria II. To test detection sensitivity, Jurkat RNA equal to around 10 TCR copies was added to samples of about 20,000-1,100,000 naive CD8 T cells. CD8 T cells were enriched using RosetteSep CD8+ T Cell Enrichment Cocktail and Ficoll-Paque, and the enriched cells then underwent ACK red cell lysis. Library preparation used PCR. The reads were generated on an Illumina HiSeq 4000. Bulk TCR libraries were prepared as previously described, using TCR primers listed in Table S5. Purification of total RNA was performed with the Qiagen AllPrep DNA/RNA kit. Before analysis, reads from multiple sequencing runs of the same library were pooled. On the study's bioinformatics: Reads were retained only if their TCR constant sequence matched exactly, and those retained reads were trimmed to 150 nt and grouped according to their 12-nt molecular barcodes. Reads inside each barcode group were sub-clustered using a 15% Levenshtein threshold, and a quality-weighted consensus sequence was constructed for each RNA molecule. Non-functional sequences were discarded, and so were lower-count sequences lying one edit away from another sequence. Based on a fit of two negative binomial distributions, barcode sub-clusters having less than 20% of the maximum read count were discarded. TCRdb cleaned the public reads at Q25 with fastp, built clones with MiXCR and kept in-frame beta chains. Rows with a matching CDR3 protein are joined into one entry that keeps the most common DNA and genes. What appears here as the V and J calls and clone size reflects TCRdb's work, not the paper's. The sample table lists more than 50,000 distinct CDR3 sequences, under 20% of them with a count of one. 1.1% to 1.5% of the sample belongs to the ten largest clones.

These data belong to a study of molecular identifiers for immune sequencing clone quantification (dated by TCRdb to the late 2010s). As for the study more broadly: In a replicate experiment, RNA from roughly 18,000 or 92,000 naive CD8 T cells was split into five aliquots, four of which were sequenced. This methods study used CD8 T cells to benchmark TCR RNA copy counting and molecular-identifier clustering-based TCR repertoire sequencing (MIDCIRS).

General study outcomes and caveats: In CMV-specific effector cells, clones with more than 20 RNA copies accounted for over 97% of molecules, whereas in naive cells such clones accounted for under 1%. Naive libraries contained spiked-in Jurkat TCR RNA (around eleven copies' worth), which is not part of the donor repertoire. The sizes of highly expanded clones could end up underestimated when identical TCR molecules share a barcode. Roughly 2.8 recovered TCR RNA copies per cell were obtained by modeling, versus approximately 10 by digital PCR, implying a capture efficiency of about 30%. Spiked-in Jurkat TCR RNA equal to a single cell's worth was reported to be detectable even within 1,100,000 naive CD8 T cells. When barcode sub-clustering was left out, chimeric consensus sequences inflated TCR diversity, with chimeras reaching as high as 47%.

This TCR derives from a human donor in good health. Some libraries in this study had Jurkat cell RNA spiked in. The sample taken for sequencing was naive CD8+ T cells from blood, with Jurkat cell RNA spiked in. Taken with the paper, the label for cell subset or site translates to: FACS-sorted CD8+CD4-CCR7+CD45RA+ naive T cells.

CDR3 protein: CASKTGGFSTDTQYF. The sequenced DNA is TGTGCCAGCAAGACAGGGGGGTTTAGCACAGATACGCAGTATTTT. The V gene is TRBV6-5 and the J gene is TRBJ2-3; TRBD1 lines up with 9 middle nucleotides. Taken from the germline V gene, the CDR1 and CDR2 loops are MNHEY and SVGAGI. V is cut back by 7 bases and J by 0 bases, with 5 bases in the junction unmatched. The CDR3 holds 15 amino acids from the cysteine to the phenylalanine. CDR3 DNA only is kept here, 45 bases in frame from base 1.